This TCR beta chain was observed in a study of CD8+CD57+ T cells in acquired aplastic anemia. Study information: Where healthy donors were concerned, CD4+ cells averaged approximately 11 million reads.

Genomic DNA, serving as template, underwent TCR beta VDJ and CDR3 profiling. TCRdb re-called the reads through MiXCR, storing one row per CDR3 protein. The sample holds some 180,000 distinct CDR3 sequences, 40% to 50% seen once. The sample holds one count of this clonotype. No antigen is known for it. Study conclusions and caveats: The study identified roughly 31 CD8+ CDR3 sequences shared by patients and controls.

The source is a human donor in good health. The sequencing sample was made of sorted CD4+, CD8+, or CD8+CD57+ T cells (not recorded which) from PBMCs.

Written as DNA, the CDR3 is TGTGCCACTAAGACAGGGGTTGATGGCTACACCTTC. Protein: CATKTGVDGYTF. V gene TRBV2 combines with J gene TRBJ1-2, with 8 bases aligning to TRBD1. The germline CDR1 and CDR2 sequences are SNHLY and FYNNEI. The CDR3 consists of 12 residues. V gave up 10 bases and J gave up 6 bases; unmatched junction bases: 7.